The sequence of this TCR beta chain was determined in a study of Graves' ophthalmopathy and Graves' hyperthyroidism. The TCR beta CDR3 regions underwent amplification from RNA transcripts. RT-PCR in the first round used HTBI primers; a second-round multiplex PCR followed. A single record per CDR3 protein comes from TCRdb applying MiXCR to the multiplex PCR reads. The sample has tens of thousands of distinct CDR3 sequences, roughly 47% seen once; the top ten hold roughly 4.3%. Germline CDR1 MGHRA, CDR2 YSYEKL. V dropped 3 bases and J dropped 0 bases, with 9 bases sitting between them. CDR3 length equals 14 residues.

V usage is TRBV4-1 and J usage is TRBJ2-7; D perhaps matches TRBD2 (6 bases). Sample: peripheral blood. The sequence came from an adult woman with Graves' ophthalmopathy. This CDR3 is CASSHLGGSYEQYF. The DNA of the CDR3 is TGCGCCAGCAGCCACCTCGGGGGCTCCTACGAGCAGTACTTC.